This note documents a single T cell receptor beta chain sequence. Using immunoSEQ multiplex PCR, the repertoire was profiled, and TCRdb retains in-frame clones only, with some absent. The sample yields approximately 210,000 clones, 75% to 85% seen once. The CDR3 spans 17 residues. The germline V gene encodes CDR1 LGHNT and CDR2 FRNRAP. V shed 1 base, J shed 1 base, and the junction held 7 bases outside the gene matches. This record belongs to a study of blood T cell repertoires in COVID-19. Study information: T cells, B-cell-depleted T cells, or PBMCs provided the cDNA or gDNA that served as material.

Donors of Cohort 3 who recovered were those that had two negative PCRs, clearance, or symptom resolution. The sequence derives from a man aged 35-49 years who had recovered from COVID-19. The rearrangement joins TRBV12-5 to TRBJ2-1; 7 nucleotides match TRBD2. The sample comprised PBMCs or T cells enriched from blood (not recorded which). As DNA, the CDR3 is TGTGCTAGTGGTTTGGCCATTGCGGGAGAGTCCTACAATGAGCAGTTCTTC. Amino acid sequence: CASGLAIAGESYNEQFF.